This T cell receptor beta chain was obtained from a study of blood T cell repertoires in COVID-19. This table comes from immunoSEQ multiplex PCR, and its TCRdb copy is limited to in-frame clones, with some not included. This table holds fewer than 80,000 clones, 90% found once. CDR1 is LNHDA and CDR2 is SQIVND in the germline V gene (reference sequence). The CDR3 runs 14 residues. Germline trimming cut 5 bases from V and 1 base from J; bases unmatched to any gene: 3. This receptor was taken from a man over 45 with acute or convalescent COVID-19. Material: peripheral blood. The rearrangement uses TRBV19 and TRBJ2-3, with 7 bases aligning to TRBD1. CDR3 residues: CASSSGQGTDTQYF. As DNA, the CDR3 is TGTGCCAGTAGTTCCGGACAGGGCACAGATACGCAGTATTTT.